This passage covers 18 T cell receptor beta chains from one sample sequenced in a study of T cells in Graves' hyperthyroidism and ophthalmopathy. Researchers amplified the TCR beta CDR3 regions from RNA transcripts. Primed by the HTBI set, a first-round RT-PCR was run on the TCR CDR3. A single record per CDR3 protein comes from TCRdb applying MiXCR to the multiplex PCR reads. The sample contains approximately 500,000 distinct CDR3 sequences, more than 45% of which appear only once. The sample comprised peripheral blood or thyroid tissue (not recorded which). The receptors were sampled from a woman aged 18 to 35 with Graves' hyperthyroidism.

This clonotype was seen many times. The V gene is TRBV20-1, the J gene TRBJ2-5, with 11 bases lining up with TRBD2. This CDR3 has 15 amino acids. The V and J ends lost 2 bases and 5 bases, in that order; junction bases with no gene match: 7. The V gene's germline CDR1 is DFQATT and CDR2 SNEGSKA (reference sequence). DNA for the CDR3: TGCAGTGCTAGATGGGGGGCTAGCGGGAGGGAGACCCAGTACTTC. The encoded protein is CSARWGASGRETQYF.

In regard to this clonotype: Since a much larger clone is just one base distant, this may be a read error. The CDR3 does not close with the conserved phenylalanine or tryptophan, likely indicating a read error. The J gene is TRBJ2-5, the V gene TRBV5-1; 12 bases are shared with TRBD2. Germline CDR1 and CDR2: SGHRS and YFSETQ. This CDR3 is 18 amino acids long. The ends lost 4 bases at V and 4 bases at J; junction bases unmatched: 14. In nucleotides, the CDR3 is TGCGCCAGCAGCAGGGGACTGTCACTAGCGGGAGGCGGAGAGACCCAGTACGTC. This sequence encodes CASSRGLSLAGGGETQYV.

The genes are TRBV24-1 and TRBJ2-7; 8 bases align to TRBD1. Germline lookup yields CDR1 KGHDR and CDR2 SFDVKD. CDR3 length equals 16 residues. Losses at the gene ends were 3 bases for V and 7 bases for J; bases not matched to a gene: 13. The CDR3 nucleotides are TGTGCCACCAGTGATGCTGACGGACAGGGAATCCATGAGCAGTACTTC. Amino acids: CATSDADGQGIHEQYF.

This clonotype showed up many times. V and J are TRBV5-1 and TRBJ1-2, with no clear D. The V gene's germline CDR1 is SGHRS and CDR2 YFSETQ. The CDR3 has 13 amino acids. Trimming left V 2 bases short and J 6 bases short, with 11 bases between. The CDR3 region is CASSLGLVDGYTF. The DNA of the CDR3 is TGCGCCAGCAGCTTAGGCCTCGTCGATGGCTACACCTTC.

The table lists this clonotype with a few counts. The V call is TRBV29-1, the J call TRBJ2-3; tentative D call: TRBD2 (6 bases). The CDR3 contains 14 residues. Germline V gene data show CDR1 as SQVTM and CDR2 as ANQGSEA. V dropped 3 bases and J dropped 5 bases, with 15 bases sitting between them. The CDR3 DNA follows: TGCAGCGTTGAGGACGGGACTGGCGGAGATACGCAGTATTTT. Translation: CSVEDGTGGDTQYF.

This clonotype was recorded many times. The gene calls are TRBV4-2 and TRBJ2-7; 7 nucleotides line up with TRBD2. J lost 3 bases, V lost 0 bases, and 5 bases had no gene match. Germline CDR1 is LGHNA and CDR2 is YNFKEQ. The CDR3 contains 15 residues. The CDR3 DNA is TGTGCCAGCAGCCAAGATTTACCTAGCGGCTACGAGCAGTACTTC. Its translation is CASSQDLPSGYEQYF.

CDR3 sequence: CASSEGYQETQYF. DNA of the CDR3: TGTGCCAGCAGTGAAGGGTACCAAGAGACCCAGTACTTC. The V call is TRBV2, the J call TRBJ2-5, with D hard to call. The germline V gene encodes CDR1 SNHLY and CDR2 FYNNEI. V shed 1 base and J shed 0 bases, with 3 bases lying between them. The CDR3 has 13 residues.

This clonotype was counted at least ten times. The chain uses TRBV5-1 and TRBJ2-5; possibly TRBD2 for D (6 bases). CDR3 length: 15 residues. Germline assignment: CDR1 SGHRS and CDR2 YFSETQ. Trimming removed 2 bases at V and 5 bases at J, with 16 bases between. This chain's CDR3 is CASSFHLLARETQYF. CDR3 DNA: TGCGCCAGCAGCTTCCACCTACTAGCTCGCGAGACCCAGTACTTC.

The chain combines TRBV29-1 with TRBJ2-7; D is possibly TRBD2 (6 bases). CDR1 is SQVTM, CDR2 ANQGSEA, per germline. With 0 bases removed from V and 3 bases from J, the gap between germline ends came to 15 bases. The CDR3 contains 15 residues. The CDR3 DNA is TGCAGCGTTGAAGATGGGAGCGCGGGATTCTACGAGCAGTACTTC. Amino acids: CSVEDGSAGFYEQYF.

The chain recombines TRBV20-1 with TRBJ1-6; 10 nucleotides match TRBD1. Looked up from germline, CDR1 is DFQATT and CDR2 is SNEGSKA (reference sequence). J gave up 10 bases and V 1 base, and 7 bases lay outside the gene matches. The length of the CDR3 is 15 residues. CDR3 in DNA: TGCAGTGCTAGAGGGACCGGGACAGGGGTCTCACCCCTCCACTTT. Its translation: CSARGTGTGVSPLHF.

The chain uses TRBV10-1 and TRBJ1-2; perhaps TRBD1 as D (6 bases). The CDR3 length is 13 residues. Germline CDR1 is WNHNN and CDR2 is SYGVQD (reference sequence). Trimming took 9 bases from V and 2 from J, leaving 13 bases between them. In DNA, the CDR3 is TGCGCCAGTTCAGGGGATCAAAACTATGGCTACACCTTC. Translating gives CASSGDQNYGYTF.

This clonotype was counted many times. This rearrangement joins TRBV5-8 to TRBJ2-5, with no clear D. Germline V gene data show CDR1 as SGHTS and CDR2 as YDEGEE. CDR3 size: 16 residues. V gave up 0 bases and J gave up 3 bases, with 15 bases separating them. The CDR3 reads CASSLELVTDEETQYF. CDR3 bases: TGTGCCAGCAGCTTGGAATTGGTCACGGACGAAGAGACCCAGTACTTC.

Details on this clonotype: A read error is likely, as this CDR3 ends without the conserved phenylalanine or tryptophan. This rearrangement joins TRBV12-3 or TRBV12-4 to TRBJ1-5, with D tentatively TRBD1 (5 bases). The closer fit of TRBJ2-3 to the DNA end suggests the J call may be wrong. The length of the CDR3 is 15 residues. The CDR3 DNA sequence: TGTGCCAGCAGTTTACAGGGATATAGCAATCAGCCCCAGTATTCT. It codes for CASSLQGYSNQPQYS.

This clonotype has ten or more counts. The V and J genes are TRBV6-2 or TRBV6-3 and TRBJ1-2; unclear D gene. Germline lookup yields CDR1 MNHEY and CDR2 SVGEGT. The V end lost 6 bases, the J end lost 1 base, and 21 bases lay between the germline ends. The CDR3 runs to 17 residues. The CDR3: CASRVMDGILINYGYTF. The CDR3 DNA sequence: TGTGCCAGCAGAGTGATGGACGGCATCTTGATTAACTATGGCTACACCTTC.

The genes are TRBV29-1 and TRBJ1-2; D ambiguous. Between the trimmed V and J ends, which lost 8 bases and 5 bases, there was a span of 3 bases. Germline V lookup: CDR1 SQVTM, CDR2 ANQGSEA. The CDR3 runs to 8 residues. The CDR3 region is CSYYGYTF. The DNA of the CDR3 is TGCAGCTATTATGGCTACACCTTC. The full variable domain, its missing parts supplied by reference TRBV29-1 and TRBJ1-2, is SAVISQKPSRDICQRGTSLTIQCQVDSQVTMMFWYRQQPGQSLTLIATANQGSEATYESGFVIDKFPISRPNLTFSTLTVSNMSPEDSSIYLCSYYGYTFGSGTRLTVV.

This clonotype was picked up many times. CDR3 in amino acids: CASSETYTEAFF. Written as DNA, the CDR3 is TGTGCCAGCAGTGAAACTTACACTGAAGCTTTCTTT. This chain uses TRBV6-1 with TRBJ1-1; D is unclear. The germline CDR1 and CDR2 sequences are MNHNS and SASEGT. CDR3 size: 12 residues. Trimming removed 2 bases at V and 3 bases at J, with 4 bases between.

The chain recombines TRBV5-1 with TRBJ1-1, with 7 bases lining up with TRBD1. J was trimmed by 4 bases and V by 3 bases; bases with no gene match: 9. This CDR3 is built from 15 residues. The germline gives CDR1 SGHRS, CDR2 YFSETQ. The CDR3 is CASSSTGTERTEAFF. CDR3 sequence (DNA): TGCGCCAGCAGCTCCACCGGGACAGAGCGCACTGAAGCTTTCTTT.

This clonotype occurred many times. The V gene is TRBV7-9, the J gene TRBJ1-3, with 10 bases lining up with TRBD1. The V gene end was trimmed by 5 bases and the J gene end by 0 bases; junction bases not matched to a gene: 16. The CDR3 is made up of 20 amino acids. The germline V gene has CDR1 SEHNR and CDR2 FQNEAQ (reference sequence). DNA of the CDR3: TGTGCCAGCAGCCTGGGGGACAGGGGACTCCCCTTTAACTCTGGAAACACCATATATTTT. This sequence encodes CASSLGDRGLPFNSGNTIYF.